This T cell receptor beta chain originates from a study of T cell repertoires in cytomegalovirus infection. The overall study: Public signatures in TCR beta pointed to CMV infection and matching HLA type. Study-wide points: Dominating the ex vivo response were HLA-C-restricted CMV-specific TCR beta clonotypes. Using cumulative public TCR beta family frequency, the authors identified those who carried CMV together with the relevant HLA.

A remark on this clonotype: Its antigen is not identified.

The V and J ends lost 1 base and 0 bases respectively, with 8 bases between them. The CDR3 sequence is 15 residues long. TCRdb independently ran MiXCR on the reads; one entry per CDR3 protein. The table records fewer than 200,000 distinct CDR3 sequences, roughly 19% of them present only once. The sequence was collected from a human donor in good health (CMV status not recorded). Some clones in this sample may be carry-over from other donors' samples. The J gene is TRBJ2-3, the V gene TRBV12-3 or TRBV12-4; D is perhaps TRBD1 or TRBD2 (5 bases each). Sequenced material: PBMCs. The CDR3 sequence is CASSLVGDSTDTQYF. CDR3 coding DNA: TGTGCCAGCAGTTTAGTGGGGGATAGCACAGATACGCAGTATTTT.